The T cell receptor (beta chain) described here comes from a study of neoadjuvant anti-PD-1 for oral cavity cancer. Profiling relied on immunoSEQ multiplex PCR, and the TCRdb table lists in-frame clones only, not all of them. The table records approximately 83,000 clones, about 84% of them present only once. With 4 bases clipped from V and 15 bases from J, the junction kept 14 bases outside the gene matches. Per germline, CDR1 MNHEY and CDR2 SVGAGI. The CDR3 has 15 residues. Patients were newly diagnosed with stage II-IVA oral cavity squamous cell carcinoma without prior systemic or radiation treatment. The patients had HPV-negative, locally advanced oral cavity squamous cell carcinoma. PBMCs were not maintained or expanded in culture before analysis.

This receptor was obtained from a person aged 35 to 85 with oral cavity squamous cell carcinoma. The sample consisted of PBMCs, taken before nivolumab (anti-PD-1) treatment. The chain combines TRBV6-5 with TRBJ2-1; 11 bases align to TRBD2. The CDR3 is CASSLEASGRPGWFF. As DNA, the CDR3 is TGTGCCAGCAGTTTAGAAGCTAGCGGGAGGCCGGGGTGGTTCTTC.